This TCR beta chain originates from a study of OX40 agonist ivuxolimab in advanced cancers. Background on the study: Enrollees could have had prior anti-PD-1, anti-PD-L1 or anti-CTLA-4 therapy, which 30% to 50% had received.

V lost 1 base to trimming and J lost 4 bases, with 5 bases between them. CDR3 length equals 12 residues. In germline, CDR1 is MNHNS, CDR2 SASEGT. Libraries were prepared by immunoSEQ multiplex PCR; TCRdb keeps only in-frame clonotypes and omits some of them. Of fewer than 75,000 clones listed, around nine tenths are singletons. The sequence came from an adult with an advanced solid tumor such as melanoma, head and neck, liver or kidney cancer. V gene TRBV6-1 combines with J gene TRBJ2-7; no reliable D call. The source material was CD4+ or CD8+ T cells sorted from blood, sampled in a trial of the OX40 agonist ivuxolimab. CDR3 protein: CASSEGLYEQYF. DNA of the CDR3: TGTGCCAGCAGTGAAGGTTTGTACGAGCAGTACTTC.